These 18 T cell receptor beta chains originate from one sample sequenced in a study of CD8+ T cells in alopecia areata. RNA, once extracted, was reverse transcribed into cDNA for use as the sequencing template. The method was immunoSEQ multiplex PCR; TCRdb's version includes in-frame clones alone and lacks a portion of them. The sample yields about 97,000 clones, 55% to 75% seen once. Treatment given: oral pan-JAK inhibitor, 5-10 mg twice daily. Sequences were derived from CD8+ T cells sorted from blood, sampled at approximately week 55, from a patient treated with tofacitinib. The receptors were gathered from a human donor with alopecia areata.

V gene TRBV2 combines with J gene TRBJ2-2, with D perhaps assigned TRBD1 or TRBD2 (7 bases each). Germline CDR1 is SNHLY and CDR2 is FYNNEI. The V and J ends lost 5 bases and 2 bases respectively, with 18 bases between them. The CDR3 consists of 17 residues. The CDR3: CASSLDREGPNTGELFF. The CDR3, as DNA: TGTGCCAGCAGTCTTGACAGGGAGGGCCCAAACACCGGGGAGCTGTTTTTT.

This clone was detected a few times. The chain uses TRBV6-5 and TRBJ1-1; D is unresolved. The CDR3 covers 11 residues. In germline, CDR1 is MNHEY, CDR2 SVGAGI. V lost 6 bases and J lost 2, with 4 bases in between. The CDR3 reads CASSRNTEAFF. The CDR3 coding sequence is TGTGCCAGCAGCCGTAACACTGAAGCTTTCTTT.

V gene TRBV10-3 combines with J gene TRBJ1-1; 7 bases are a match to TRBD1. Germline trimming cut 7 bases from V and 2 bases from J; bases unmatched to any gene: 7. The germline CDR1 and CDR2 sequences are ENHRY and SYGVKD. CDR3 length: 14 residues. The CDR3 sequence: CAITQGDRNTEAFF. CDR3 DNA: TGTGCCATCACCCAGGGGGACAGAAACACTGAAGCTTTCTTT.

This chain joins TRBV9 and TRBJ2-6; the match to TRBD1 covers 7 bases. The CDR3 is 19 residues long. V gave up 3 bases and J gave up 0 bases; unmatched junction bases: 12. Germline V CDR1 and CDR2: SGDLS, YYNGEE. Here the CDR3 DNA reads TGTGCCAGCAGCGGTACCGGGACAGAAACTCACTCTGGGGCCAACGTCCTGACTTTC. It encodes CASSGTGTETHSGANVLTF.

This clone was seen just once. The chain links TRBV4-2 to TRBJ2-2; possible D gene TRBD1, 5 bases. The ends were cut back, 4 bases at V and 8 bases at J, with 20 bases in the middle. CDR3 length equals 16 residues. Germline V gene sequence: CDR1 LGHNA, CDR2 YNFKEQ. The CDR3: CASSPYSTGFQGELFF. The CDR3 DNA follows: TGTGCCAGCAGCCCCTACTCCACAGGATTTCAGGGGGAGCTGTTTTTT.

This chain joins TRBV13 and TRBJ2-7; 9 bases match TRBD1. Germline lookup yields CDR1 PRHDT and CDR2 FYEKMQ (reference sequence). This CDR3 region has 12 residues. The ends lost 6 bases at V and 7 bases at J; junction bases unmatched: 4. The CDR3 here is CASSEGTGEQYF. Here the CDR3 DNA reads TGTGCCAGCAGTGAGGGGACAGGGGAGCAGTACTTC.

This chain joins TRBV5-1 and TRBJ1-2; the match to TRBD1 covers 7 bases. The CDR3 is 16 residues long. Germline assignment: CDR1 SGHRS and CDR2 YFSETQ. V gave up 0 bases and J gave up 5 bases; unmatched junction bases: 10. Here the CDR3 DNA reads TGCGCCAGCAGCTTGGATGAGTACAGGGGATGGTATGGCTACACCTTC. It yields the protein CASSLDEYRGWYGYTF.

The table lists this clone with a few counts. V and J are TRBV2 and TRBJ2-1; 7 bases match TRBD2. Germline assignment: CDR1 SNHLY and CDR2 FYNNEI. The CDR3 runs 11 residues. Trimming cost V 6 bases and J 7 bases; bases outside gene matches: 0. CDR3 nucleotides: TGTGCCAGCAGGGGAGGGAATGAGCAGTTCTTC. Its translation is CASRGGNEQFF.

The V and J genes are TRBV19 and TRBJ1-5; 8 nucleotides match TRBD1. Germline values: CDR1 LNHDA, CDR2 SQIVND (reference sequence). V was pared by 6 bases and J by 4 bases, with 11 bases of the junction left unmatched. This CDR3 has 16 residues. CDR3 bases: TGTGCCAGTAGCCCGACCTCCAGGGGGCGAAATCAGCCCCAGCATTTT. Protein: CASSPTSRGRNQPQHF. The complete variable domain, with remaining parts taken from reference TRBV19 and TRBJ1-5, reads DGGITQSPKYLFRKEGQNVTLSCEQNLNHDAMYWYRQDPGQGLRLIYYSQIVNDFQKGDIAEGYSVSREKKESFPLTVTSAQKNPTAFYLCASSPTSRGRNQPQHFGDGTRLSIL.

The genes are TRBV4-1 and TRBJ2-7; D call uncertain. The germline V and J ends were trimmed by 5 bases and 0 bases, with 8 bases remaining between them. Per germline, CDR1 MGHRA and CDR2 YSYEKL. The CDR3 has 13 residues. CDR3 nucleotides: TGCGCCAGCAGCGTCACTTACTCCTACGAGCAGTACTTC. Its translation is CASSVTYSYEQYF.

This clone came up a few times. CDR3 nucleotide sequence: TGCAGCGTTGATGGACACCCAACTAGCACAGATACGCAGTATTTT. Amino acid sequence: CSVDGHPTSTDTQYF. The chain links TRBV29-1 to TRBJ2-3; a possible D gene is TRBD1 (5 bases). Germline CDR1 reads SQVTM; CDR2 reads ANQGSEA. V lost 3 bases and J lost 0, with 13 bases in between. The CDR3 length is 15 residues.

The chain couples TRBV29-1 to TRBJ1-1, with a weak D call TRBD1 (5 bases). Deletions cut 1 base from V and 2 bases from J, with 17 bases between. The germline gives CDR1 SQVTM, CDR2 ANQGSEA. The CDR3 consists of 16 residues. CDR3 in DNA: TGCAGCGTTGAAGGGGGGGATCCTCCGATTAACACTGAAGCTTTCTTT. It specifies CSVEGGDPPINTEAFF.

This clone has just a few counts. The chain couples TRBV11-2 to TRBJ2-1; no definite D call. Per germline, CDR1 SGHAT and CDR2 FQNNGV. Trimming pared 1 base from V and 4 bases from J, leaving 2 bases between. The CDR3 is made up of 12 amino acids. CDR3 in amino acids: CASSLGYNEQFF. CDR3 in DNA: TGTGCCAGCAGCTTAGGGTACAATGAGCAGTTCTTC.

The chain recombines TRBV5-6 with TRBJ1-1; D is perhaps TRBD1 (5 bases). The germline V gene has CDR1 SGHDT and CDR2 YYEEEE. Trimming pared 4 bases from V and 1 base from J, leaving 17 bases between. The CDR3 runs 16 residues. CDR3 nucleotides: TGTGCCAGCAGCCGGATTGAGACAGTTTCGAACACTGAAGCTTTCTTT. Translating it yields CASSRIETVSNTEAFF.

The gene calls are TRBV27 and TRBJ1-6; D gene ambiguous. Germline V gene lookup returns CDR1 MNHEY and CDR2 SMNVEV (reference sequence). This CDR3 region has 15 residues. Trimming removed 5 bases at V and 6 bases at J, with 14 bases between. CDR3 loop: CASSPQYDINSPLHF. As DNA, the CDR3 is TGTGCCAGCAGTCCCCAATATGATATTAATTCACCCCTCCACTTT.

The V gene is TRBV2, the J gene TRBJ2-7; TRBD1 might be the D (5 bases). The CDR3 sequence is 15 residues long. V gave up 2 bases and J gave up 3 bases, with 14 bases separating them. Per the germline V gene, CDR1 is SNHLY and CDR2 is FYNNEI. CDR3 DNA sequence: TGTGCCAGCAGTGAATTAAGGGGCCTCGACTACGAGCAGTACTTC. Translation: CASSELRGLDYEQYF.

This clone turned up a few times. The chain combines TRBV4-2 with TRBJ1-5; 7 bases align to TRBD1. With V trimmed by 0 bases and J by 4 bases, 3 bases remained unmatched. CDR1 is LGHNA and CDR2 is YNFKEQ in the germline V gene. This CDR3 has 15 amino acids. CDR3 in amino acids: CASSQDRTGNQPQHF. The CDR3 DNA sequence: TGTGCCAGCAGCCAAGATCGGACAGGTAATCAGCCCCAGCATTTT.

This clone was found once. The V gene is TRBV7-9, the J gene TRBJ2-7, with D perhaps TRBD2 (6 bases). Trimming cost V 4 bases and J 0 bases, with 13 bases left between them. The V gene's germline CDR1 is SEHNR and CDR2 FQNEAQ (reference sequence). This CDR3 has 15 residues. CDR3: CASSSGTESSYEQYF. In nucleotides, the CDR3 is TGTGCCAGCAGCTCCGGGACTGAGAGCTCCTACGAGCAGTACTTC. Together with reference TRBV7-9 and TRBJ2-7, the CDR3 gives the full variable domain: DTGVSQNPRHKITKRGQNVTFRCDPISEHNRLYWYRQTLGQGPEFLTYFQNEAQLEKSRLLSDRFSAERPKGSFSTLEIQRTEQGDSAMYLCASSSGTESSYEQYFGPGTRLTVT.